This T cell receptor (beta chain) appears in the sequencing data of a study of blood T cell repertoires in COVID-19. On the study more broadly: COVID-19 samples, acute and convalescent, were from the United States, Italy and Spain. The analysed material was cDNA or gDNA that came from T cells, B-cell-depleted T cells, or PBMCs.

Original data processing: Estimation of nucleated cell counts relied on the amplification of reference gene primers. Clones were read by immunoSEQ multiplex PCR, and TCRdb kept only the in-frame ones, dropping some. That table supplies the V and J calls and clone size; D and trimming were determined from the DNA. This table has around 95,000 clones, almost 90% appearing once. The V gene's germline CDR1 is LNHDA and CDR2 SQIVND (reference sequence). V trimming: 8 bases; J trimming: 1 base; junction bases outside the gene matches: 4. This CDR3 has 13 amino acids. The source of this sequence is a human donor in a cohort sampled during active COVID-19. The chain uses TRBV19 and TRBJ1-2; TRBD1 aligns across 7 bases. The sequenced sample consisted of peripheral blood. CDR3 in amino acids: CASGTANNYGYTF. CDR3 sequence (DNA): TGTGCCAGTGGGACAGCTAATAACTATGGCTACACCTTC. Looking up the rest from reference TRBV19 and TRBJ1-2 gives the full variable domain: DGGITQSPKYLFRKEGQNVTLSCEQNLNHDAMYWYRQDPGQGLRLIYYSQIVNDFQKGDIAEGYSVSREKKESFPLTVTSAQKNPTAFYLCASGTANNYGYTFGSGTRLTVV.